A selection of T cell receptor beta chains follows, all from one sample in a study of T cell responses to AZD1222 COVID-19 vaccine. Libraries were prepared by immunoSEQ multiplex PCR; TCRdb keeps only in-frame clonotypes and omits some of them. The sample has roughly 120,000 clones; 75% to 95% are singletons. The source was peripheral blood, collected on day 0 of AZD1222 vaccination. Every receptor here comes from an adult in good health. Both conserved end residues are part of each CDR3. D genes are given only for firm matches. Some rows mark clone size as missing; the rest say once, few, many or name a class of expanded clone.

size,D,V,J,CDR3,DNA
few,TRBD1,TRBV19,TRBJ2-5,CASSIDLGTGAAETQYF,TGTGCCAGTAGTATAGATCTCGGGACAGGGGCGGCAGAGACCCAGTACTTC
once,NA,TRBV30,TRBJ2-5,CAWSGSQETQYF,TGTGCCTGGAGTGGATCCCAAGAGACCCAGTACTTC
NA,NA,TRBV21-1,TRBJ1-4,CASSRDRGTNEKLFF,TGTGCCAGCAGCAGAGACAGGGGAACTAATGAAAAACTGTTTTTT
once,NA,TRBV24-1,TRBJ2-5,CATSDEEIQYF,TGTGCCACCAGTGACGAAGAGATCCAGTACTTC
NA,NA,TRBV30,TRBJ1-6,CAWRGNSPLHF,TGTGCCTGGAGAGGAAATTCACCCCTCCACTTT
once,TRBD1,TRBV2,TRBJ2-7,CASSVDRGDEQYF,TGTGCCAGCAGTGTGGACAGGGGCGACGAGCAGTACTTC
NA,NA,TRBV4-1,TRBJ2-7,CASSKQDFLGSSYEQYF,TGCGCCAGCAGCAAACAAGATTTCCTGGGGTCCTCCTACGAGCAGTACTTC
NA,NA,TRBV30,TRBJ2-3,CAWSVRGEDTDTQYF,TGTGCCTGGAGTGTACGGGGAGAGGACACAGATACGCAGTATTTT
NA,TRBD1,TRBV6-5,TRBJ1-1,CASSYLTGGDTEAFF,TGTGCCAGCAGTTATCTGACAGGGGGGGACACTGAAGCTTTCTTT
NA,NA,TRBV11-2,TRBJ2-7,CASSFFEITYEQYF,TGTGCCAGCAGCTTTTTCGAGATTACCTACGAGCAGTACTTC
NA,TRBD1,TRBV7-9,TRBJ1-5,CASSRGTGAYKNQPQHF,TGTGCCAGCAGCAGAGGGACAGGGGCTTATAAAAATCAGCCCCAGCATTTT
NA,NA,TRBV5-1,TRBJ2-1,CASSSEAPHNEQFF,TGCGCCAGCAGCTCGGAGGCCCCCCACAATGAGCAGTTCTTC
few,NA,TRBV3-1/TRBV3-2,TRBJ1-1,CASRLGQYTEAFF,TGTGCCAGCAGACTCGGACAGTACACTGAAGCTTTCTTT
NA,TRBD1,TRBV4-2,TRBJ2-1,CASSQTGGPPFF,TGTGCCAGCAGCCAGACAGGGGGCCCACCTTTCTTC
NA,NA,TRBV7-9,TRBJ2-7,CASSLGVYEQYF,TGTGCCAGCAGCCTCGGGGTCTACGAGCAGTACTTC
NA,NA,TRBV7-2,TRBJ2-1,CASSLAVPYGNEQFF,TGTGCCAGCAGCTTGGCGGTACCTTACGGGAATGAGCAGTTCTTC
NA,TRBD1,TRBV10-3,TRBJ1-2,CAISEQGADYGYTF,TGTGCCATCAGTGAACAGGGGGCCGACTATGGCTACACCTTC
NA,NA,TRBV2,TRBJ2-1,CASSPDPATNEQFF,TGTGCCAGCAGTCCAGACCCAGCCACCAATGAGCAGTTCTTC
medium-sized,TRBD2,TRBV4-3,TRBJ2-1,CASSQGTSGTDEQFF,TGCGCCAGCAGCCAGGGGACTAGCGGGACCGATGAGCAGTTCTTC
NA,TRBD1,TRBV19,TRBJ1-5,CASRLTGMGVNQPQHF,TGTGCCAGTAGACTGACAGGGATGGGGGTTAATCAGCCCCAGCATTTT
once,NA,TRBV9,TRBJ1-3,CASSVAPARTSGNTIYF,TGTGCCAGCAGCGTAGCTCCCGCAAGGACCTCTGGAAACACCATATATTTT
NA,NA,TRBV5-1,TRBJ1-4,CASRYSGVGATNEKLFF,TGCGCCAGCAGATATTCAGGGGTAGGGGCAACTAATGAAAAACTGTTTTTT
NA,NA,TRBV27,TRBJ1-1,CASKPPTGGTEAFF,TGTGCCAGCAAACCCCCGACAGGTGGGACTGAAGCTTTCTTT
NA,NA,TRBV29-1,TRBJ1-6,CSVQESNNSPLHF,TGCAGCGTACAGGAGTCTAATAATTCACCCCTCCACTTT
NA,NA,TRBV6-5,TRBJ2-7,CASSRLQGLAIEQYF,TGTGCCAGCAGCCGTCTCCAGGGGCTCGCTATCGAGCAGTACTTC
NA,NA,TRBV2,TRBJ1-4,CASSRAGNEKLFF,TGTGCCAGCAGTCGGGCCGGAAATGAAAAACTGTTTTTT
NA,NA,TRBV29-1,TRBJ1-5,CSVEAPQGDSNQPQHF,TGCAGCGTTGAAGCCCCACAAGGGGATAGCAATCAGCCCCAGCATTTT
NA,NA,TRBV7-2,TRBJ2-7,CASSPFIWGGLEAYEQYF,TGTGCCAGCAGCCCGTTCATTTGGGGAGGCCTGGAGGCCTACGAGCAGTACTTC
once,TRBD2,TRBV7-2,TRBJ2-3,CASRAGTRGPADTQYF,TGTGCCAGCAGGGCCGGGACTAGGGGCCCGGCTGATACGCAGTATTTT
NA,NA,TRBV10-3,TRBJ1-4,CASREATPEKLFF,TGTGCCTCCCGAGAGGCAACTCCTGAAAAACTGTTTTTT
NA,NA,TRBV6-4,TRBJ2-3,CASSELGGTDTQYF,TGTGCCAGCAGTGAGTTGGGGGGCACAGATACGCAGTATTTT
NA,TRBD2,TRBV6-5,TRBJ2-2,CASSYQAGGSTGELFF,TGTGCCAGCAGTTACCAAGCGGGAGGCAGCACCGGGGAGCTGTTTTTT
NA,TRBD1,TRBV2,TRBJ2-7,CASSEQGAGEQYF,TGTGCCAGCAGTGAACAGGGGGCGGGCGAGCAGTACTTC
NA,NA,TRBV7-6,TRBJ1-3,CASSLIGSRSGNTIYF,TGTGCCAGCAGCTTAATCGGGAGTCGGTCCGGAAACACCATATATTTT
once,NA,TRBV19,TRBJ1-2,CASSSDPYGYTF,TGTGCCAGTAGTTCGGACCCGTATGGCTACACCTTC
NA,TRBD2,TRBV7-9,TRBJ2-1,CASSASGINNEQFF,TGTGCCAGCAGCGCTAGCGGGATTAACAATGAGCAGTTCTTC
NA,NA,TRBV7-3,TRBJ2-2,CASSYPADGELFF,TGTGCCAGCAGCTATCCGGCGGACGGGGAGCTGTTTTTT
NA,TRBD2,TRBV5-4,TRBJ2-7,CASSPYPGGSYEQYF,TGTGCCAGCAGCCCTTATCCGGGAGGTTCCTACGAGCAGTACTTC
once,NA,TRBV6-2/TRBV6-3,TRBJ1-2,CASSPWVRGSNYGYTF,TGTGCCAGCAGTCCATGGGTTCGGGGGTCAAACTATGGCTACACCTTC
NA,NA,TRBV18,TRBJ2-1,CASSPGASSYNEQFF,TGTGCCAGCTCCCCGGGAGCGAGCTCCTACAATGAGCAGTTCTTC
once,NA,TRBV5-4,TRBJ1-5,CASSLAGQNQPQHF,TGTGCCAGCAGCTTGGCAGGGCAAAATCAGCCCCAGCATTTT